The 19 T cell receptor beta chains below all came from one sample that was sequenced in a study of T-cell memory formation after mild COVID-19 (dated by TCRdb to about 2021). The library came from 5' RACE. Sequenced using an Illumina NovaSeq 6000. TCRdb redid the processing of the public reads, applying fastp at Q25 and MiXCR, and retained in-frame beta chains. CDR3 protein sequences are deduplicated, and each keeps its most common genes and DNA. The sample includes 200,000 to 250,000 distinct CDR3 sequences, with roughly 10% observed a single time. Approximately 2.8% of the sample is held by the ten biggest clonotypes. The specimen sequenced was PBMCs or a T cell subset sorted from them (not recorded which). These receptors came from a man younger than 35 who had mild COVID-19 (a few samples of this study predate the infection). The sample titles of this study are shuffled in the database, so cell type and time point are left out; the donor was told from shared clones.

This clonotype was seen more than once but under ten times. The chain couples TRBV29-1 to TRBJ2-7, with a possible D match to TRBD2 (5 bases). V lost 6 bases, J lost 7 bases, and 22 bases lay in between. CDR3 length: 14 residues. Germline lookup yields CDR1 SQVTM and CDR2 ANQGSEA. The CDR3 sequence: CSVAGRHSRLEQYF. CDR3 coding DNA: TGCAGCGTGGCGGGTAGGCATTCCCGCCTAGAGCAGTACTTC.

The rearrangement links TRBV7-9 to TRBJ2-7, with 8 bases fitting TRBD2. CDR1 and CDR2 from the germline V gene are SEHNR and FQNEAQ (reference sequence). The CDR3 totals 17 residues. Germline trimming cut 5 bases from V and 2 bases from J; bases unmatched to any gene: 14. As DNA, the CDR3 is TGTGCCAGCAGCACCGGTGTTGGCGGGGGGACCACCTACGAGCAGTACTTC. This gives the protein CASSTGVGGGTTYEQYF.

The chain links TRBV5-1 to TRBJ1-6; D may be TRBD1 (6 bases). This CDR3 is 15 amino acids long. With 0 bases removed from V and 10 bases from J, the gap between germline ends came to 14 bases. Germline CDR1 is SGHRS and CDR2 is YFSETQ. In nucleotides, the CDR3 is TGCGCCAGCAGCTTGGAGCAGGGGAAACCCTCACCCCTCCACTTT. Its translation is CASSLEQGKPSPLHF.

The J gene is TRBJ2-7, the V gene TRBV7-2; D perhaps matches TRBD2 (6 bases). The CDR3 sequence is 13 residues long. V shed 10 bases and J shed 1 base, with 14 bases lying between them. CDR1 and CDR2 from the germline V gene are SGHTA and FQGNSA. DNA for the CDR3: TGTGCCACTGGACGGGACTTGTCCTACGAGCAGTACTTC. As protein: CATGRDLSYEQYF.

V and J are TRBV6-1 and TRBJ1-1, with D possibly being TRBD1 (5 bases). V was cut by 7 bases and J by 1 base, with 22 bases left in between. The CDR3 spans 17 residues. CDR1 is MNHNS and CDR2 is SASEGT in the germline V gene. The CDR3, as DNA: TGTGCCAGCAAGGGAGGGGCAGCCCAGCTAGAGAACACTGAAGCTTTCTTT. It translates to CASKGGAAQLENTEAFF.

The rearrangement links TRBV20-1 to TRBJ2-3; TRBD1 is a possible D gene (6 bases). The length of the CDR3 is 14 residues. Germline CDR1 DFQATT, CDR2 SNEGSKA (reference sequence). V lost 6 bases and J 4 bases, leaving 17 bases between the germline ends. The CDR3: CSANTGLWADTQYF. The CDR3 bases are TGCAGTGCGAACACAGGGTTGTGGGCAGATACGCAGTATTTT.

This chain uses TRBV5-4 with TRBJ2-4; TRBD2 is a possible D gene (5 bases). This CDR3 spans 15 amino acids. Germline values: CDR1 SGHNT, CDR2 YYREEE (reference sequence). V lost 4 bases, J lost 0 bases, and 11 bases lay in between. This chain's CDR3 is CASSPGSGAKNIQYF. Here the CDR3 DNA reads TGTGCCAGCAGCCCGGGAAGTGGAGCCAAAAACATTCAGTACTTC.

The chain links TRBV7-3 to TRBJ2-1, with 10 bases that match TRBD2. The ends lost 3 bases at V and 9 bases at J; junction bases unmatched: 14. Per germline, CDR1 SGHTA and CDR2 FQGTGA. The CDR3 totals 17 residues. CDR3 sequence (DNA): TGTGCCAGCAGCTTTACAGCCGGGACTAGCGTGAGGTTTGAGCAGTTCTTC. This codes for CASSFTAGTSVRFEQFF.

This chain uses TRBV2 with TRBJ1-2; D remains unclear. Germline assignment: CDR1 SNHLY and CDR2 FYNNEI. The V end was cut by 5 bases, the J end by 0 bases, with 10 bases between. This CDR3 spans 14 amino acids. Written as DNA, the CDR3 is TGTGCCAGCAGTCGAGACACCTCTAACTATGGCTACACCTTC. Protein sequence: CASSRDTSNYGYTF.

This clonotype has a handful of counts. CDR3 region: CASSPTGVSPLHF. DNA of the CDR3: TGTGCCAGCAGCCCAACAGGGGTCTCACCCCTCCACTTT. The chain couples TRBV7-2 to TRBJ1-6; 7 positions match TRBD1. Per the germline V gene, CDR1 is SGHTA and CDR2 is FQGNSA. This CDR3 has 13 amino acids. Trimming at V came to 5 bases and at J to 10 bases, leaving 5 bases not matched to a gene.

This clonotype has more than one count but fewer than ten. This chain uses TRBV5-1 with TRBJ1-1, with D unclear. From germline, CDR1 is SGHRS and CDR2 YFSETQ. This CDR3 is built from 14 residues. Trimming left V 3 bases short and J 10 bases short, with 19 bases between. This CDR3 reads CASSWENGKLRAFF. DNA of the CDR3: TGCGCCAGCAGCTGGGAAAACGGAAAATTGCGAGCTTTCTTT.

In its sample, this clonotype was seen a few times. This chain joins TRBV4-3 and TRBJ1-4, with 11 bases matching TRBD1. V lost 1 base, J lost 8 bases, and 18 bases stayed unmatched. The CDR3 runs to 20 residues. Looked up from germline, CDR1 is LGHNA and CDR2 is YSLEER. The CDR3 sequence is CASSQGLDRGRVGVSEKLFF. CDR3 in DNA: TGCGCCAGCAGCCAAGGGCTGGACAGGGGGCGAGTTGGGGTTTCGGAAAAACTGTTTTTT.

V usage is TRBV20-1 and J usage is TRBJ2-3; TRBD2 aligns across 8 bases. The germline V gene encodes CDR1 DFQATT and CDR2 SNEGSKA (reference sequence). V lost 1 base and J lost 1; bases outside the gene matches: 7. The CDR3 extends over 16 amino acids. CDR3 DNA sequence: TGCAGTGCTAGAGGTCCCGATAGCGGGGGCACAGATACGCAGTATTTT. Protein product: CSARGPDSGGTDTQYF.

The CDR3 is CASSWTEPGTGELFF. Here the CDR3 DNA reads TGTGCCAGCAGCTGGACAGAGCCGGGTACCGGGGAGCTGTTTTTT. The rearrangement links TRBV28 to TRBJ2-2; D is perhaps TRBD1 (6 bases). The CDR3 is 15 residues long. Between the trimmed V and J ends, which lost 6 bases and 5 bases, there was a span of 16 bases. Germline-derived CDR1 and CDR2 are MDHEN and SYDVKM.

The gene calls are TRBV20-1 and TRBJ2-3; D not resolved. V gave up 2 bases and J gave up 0 bases, with 3 bases separating them. The germline V gene encodes CDR1 DFQATT and CDR2 SNEGSKA (reference sequence). The CDR3 spans 12 residues. The CDR3 DNA reads TGCAGTGCTAGAAGTAGCACAGATACGCAGTATTTT. Translated: CSARSSTDTQYF.

This clonotype was recorded at least ten times. The chain uses TRBV6-4 and TRBJ2-7; D gene ambiguous. Germline CDR1 MRHNA, CDR2 SNTAGT. The CDR3 spans 15 residues. V was trimmed by 2 bases and J by 3 bases, leaving 14 bases between them. The CDR3 spells CASSDRPTYYYEQYV. The CDR3 DNA reads as TGTGCCAGCAGTGACCGCCCCACATACTACTACGAGCAGTACGTC.

This clonotype has a count of ten or more. The chain combines TRBV7-3 with TRBJ1-2; D is uncertain. The CDR3 contains 13 residues. V was cut by 2 bases and J by 2 bases, with 6 bases left in between. The germline CDR1 and CDR2 sequences are SGHTA and FQGTGA. Here the CDR3 DNA reads TGTGCCAGCAGCTTAGAGCACAACTATGGCTACACCTTC. Its translation: CASSLEHNYGYTF.

This clonotype was detected a few times. CDR3 in amino acids: CASSLAHSTSGGNEQFF. CDR3 sequence (DNA): TGTGCCAGCAGCTTGGCCCATAGTACTAGCGGGGGGAATGAGCAGTTCTTC. The rearrangement uses TRBV5-8 and TRBJ2-1, with 12 bases aligning to TRBD2. V was pared by 0 bases and J by 7 bases, with 8 bases of the junction left unmatched. Germline V CDR1 and CDR2: SGHTS, YDEGEE. The CDR3 runs 17 residues.

The V call is TRBV5-1, the J call TRBJ2-2; TRBD1 might be the D (6 bases). Germline V lookup: CDR1 SGHRS, CDR2 YFSETQ. There are 16 residues in the CDR3. With 4 bases removed from V and 2 bases from J, the gap between germline ends came to 15 bases. The CDR3 bases are TGCGCCAGCAGCCAAGCTGGACAGATAAACACCGGGGAGCTGTTTTTT. Translating it yields CASSQAGQINTGELFF.